This entry lists 29 T cell receptor beta chains sequenced from one sample in a study of STAT5B mutations in CD4+ large granular lymphocyte leukemia. Method: immunoSEQ multiplex PCR; TCRdb's copy keeps in-frame clones and lacks some. Altogether 32,000 or so clones are present, 87% being singletons, with the ten largest covering 3% to 4%. Specimen: CD4+ T cells from blood buffy coats. Source of these receptors: a human donor in good health.

The gene calls are TRBV25-1 and TRBJ2-1; D perhaps matches TRBD2 (5 bases). V lost 6 bases, J lost 2 bases, and 14 bases lay in between. The CDR3 runs 15 residues. The germline gives CDR1 MGHDK, CDR2 SYGVNS. Here the CDR3 DNA reads TGTGCCAGCAGAAGCCAAAGCGGAGCCTACAATGAGCAGTTCTTC. This codes for CASRSQSGAYNEQFF.

This sequence joins TRBV6-5 and TRBJ2-7, with 9 bases lining up with TRBD1. Germline V gene data show CDR1 as MNHEY and CDR2 as SVGAGI. Trimming took 3 bases from V and 5 from J; bases not matched to a gene: 5. The CDR3 sequence is 14 residues long. The CDR3 region is CASSYRTGDDEQYF. The DNA for the CDR3 is TGTGCCAGCAGTTATAGGACAGGGGACGACGAGCAGTACTTC.

This chain links TRBV7-8 with TRBJ2-5; no clear D gene. This CDR3 spans 15 amino acids. CDR1 is SGHVS and CDR2 is FQNEAQ in the germline V gene. V lost 6 bases and J lost 5, with 19 bases in between. The CDR3 DNA reads as TGTGCCAGCAGACTTCTGACGGCGGTCCGGGAGACCCAGTACTTC. Translation gives CASRLLTAVRETQYF.

The chain links TRBV6-5 to TRBJ1-1, with TRBD1 matching 7 bases. J gave up 6 bases and V 2 bases, and 3 bases lay outside the gene matches. CDR1 is MNHEY and CDR2 is SVGAGI in the germline V gene. This CDR3 has 13 residues. CDR3 region: CASSYTQGAEAFF. The DNA for the CDR3 is TGTGCCAGCAGTTACACCCAGGGGGCTGAAGCTTTCTTT.

This clone has a handful of counts. This rearrangement joins TRBV4-1 to TRBJ1-2, with 9 nucleotides matching TRBD1. The CDR3 runs to 13 residues. Germline V gene lookup returns CDR1 MGHRA and CDR2 YSYEKL. V was clipped by 4 bases and J by 7 bases; unmatched bases: 4. For the CDR3, the DNA is TGCGCCAGCAGCCTGGGACAGGGAGTTGGCTACACCTTC. Protein sequence: CASSLGQGVGYTF.

The chain uses TRBV7-9 and TRBJ2-7; D is tentatively TRBD1 or TRBD2 (5 bases each). V dropped 5 bases and J dropped 4 bases, with 21 bases sitting between them. The germline V gene has CDR1 SEHNR and CDR2 FQNEAQ (reference sequence). This CDR3 contains 16 residues. The CDR3 is CASSLGWGKASYEQYF. CDR3 nucleotide sequence: TGTGCCAGCAGCCTGGGGTGGGGGAAGGCTTCATACGAGCAGTACTTC.

The chain links TRBV7-2 to TRBJ1-1; D unresolved. Trimming left V 2 bases short and J 5 bases short, with 9 bases between. The CDR3 has 13 residues. CDR1 SGHTA and CDR2 FQGNSA come from the germline V gene. CDR3 in amino acids: CASSLSPGTEAFF. Here the CDR3 DNA reads TGTGCCAGCAGCTTAAGTCCCGGGACTGAAGCTTTCTTT. The variable domain in full, completed from reference TRBV7-2 and TRBJ1-1, reads GAGVSQSPSNKVTEKGKDVELRCDPISGHTALYWYRQSLGQGLEFLIYFQGNSAPDKSGLPSDRFSAERTGGSVSTLTIQRTQQEDSAVYLCASSLSPGTEAFFGQGTRLTVV.

The chain employs TRBV7-3 and TRBJ2-1; D gene unclear. The CDR3 sequence is 15 residues long. Germline V gene data show CDR1 as SGHTA and CDR2 as FQGTGA. Between the trimmed V and J ends, which lost 3 bases and 2 bases, there was a span of 11 bases. In nucleotides, the CDR3 is TGTGCCAGCAGCTTGAGCGACCTTCCCTACAATGAGCAGTTCTTC. Residues: CASSLSDLPYNEQFF.

The V and J genes are TRBV4-3 and TRBJ1-1, with TRBD1 matching over 8 bases. Germline V CDR1 and CDR2: LGHNA, YSLEER. The trim removed 1 base at V and 4 bases at J, leaving 2 bases unmatched. The CDR3 has 14 residues. The CDR3: CASSQGQGSTEAFF. In DNA form, the CDR3 reads TGCGCCAGCAGCCAAGGACAGGGGAGCACTGAAGCTTTCTTT.

The chain recombines TRBV7-9 with TRBJ1-2; unclear D gene. The ends were cut back, 0 bases at V and 7 bases at J, with 9 bases in the middle. This CDR3 comprises 13 residues. Germline V CDR1 and CDR2: SEHNR, FQNEAQ (reference sequence). CDR3 protein: CASSLAVRSGYTF. In nucleotides, the CDR3 is TGTGCCAGCAGCTTAGCCGTCAGGAGTGGCTACACCTTC.

The chain joins TRBV10-1 to TRBJ2-1, with 8 bases that match TRBD2. This CDR3 region has 15 residues. Per germline, CDR1 WNHNN and CDR2 SYGVQD (reference sequence). With V trimmed by 6 bases and J by 2 bases, 6 bases remained unmatched. The CDR3 DNA is TGCGCCAGCAGAATAGCGGGACCTACCTACAATGAGCAGTTCTTC. It is translated as CASRIAGPTYNEQFF.

The table lists this clone with a few counts. The chain employs TRBV15 and TRBJ2-5, with D possibly TRBD2 on 5 matching bases. The V gene's germline CDR1 is LNHNV and CDR2 YYDKDF (reference sequence). The CDR3 sequence is 17 residues long. Trimming removed 5 bases at V and 2 bases at J, with 21 bases between. This chain's CDR3 is CATSGLGGRTRQETQYF. CDR3 coding DNA: TGTGCCACCAGCGGACTGGGCGGACGTACAAGGCAAGAGACCCAGTACTTC. Full variable domain (rest looked up from reference TRBV15 and TRBJ2-5): DAMVIQNPRYQVTQFGKPVTLSCSQTLNHNVMYWYQQKSSQAPKLLFHYYDKDFNNEADTPDNFQSRRPNTSFCFLDIRSPGLGDTAMYLCATSGLGGRTRQETQYFGPGTRLLVL.

J is TRBJ2-5 and V is TRBV6-1; 11 positions match TRBD2. The germline gives CDR1 MNHNS, CDR2 SASEGT. With 11 bases clipped from V and 3 bases from J, the junction kept 11 bases outside the gene matches. The CDR3 is made up of 15 amino acids. DNA for the CDR3: TGTGCCGGGGGACCGGGACTAGCGGCGAAAGAGACCCAGTACTTC. As protein: CAGGPGLAAKETQYF.

The chain is built from TRBV28 and TRBJ1-1; no definite D call. V was clipped by 5 bases and J by 0 bases, with 13 bases between them. CDR1 is MDHEN, CDR2 SYDVKM, per germline. The CDR3 covers 15 residues. CDR3 bases: TGTGCCAGCAGTCTAATGCGGGCGATGAACACTGAAGCTTTCTTT. The encoded protein is CASSLMRAMNTEAFF.

The V call is TRBV19, the J call TRBJ2-3; 15 nucleotides align to TRBD2. This CDR3 contains 16 residues. Germline loops: CDR1 LNHDA, CDR2 SQIVND (reference sequence). V trimming: 5 bases; J trimming: 4 bases; junction bases outside the gene matches: 4. Here the CDR3 reads CASSLGLAGGPDTQYF. The DNA of the CDR3 is TGTGCCAGTAGTCTCGGACTAGCGGGAGGGCCAGATACGCAGTATTTT.

DNA of the CDR3: TGTGCCAGCAGCTCCCGGACTAGCGGGAGTCATGAGCAGTTCTTC. This encodes CASSSRTSGSHEQFF. The J gene is TRBJ2-1, the V gene TRBV11-3; TRBD2 matches 13 bases. Germline lookup yields CDR1 SGHNT and CDR2 YENEEA. This CDR3 is built from 15 residues. The junction had 5 bases not matched to a gene; V was cut back by 4 bases and J by 8 bases.

The rearrangement joins TRBV28 to TRBJ1-2; maybe TRBD1 (6 bases). Germline loops: CDR1 MDHEN, CDR2 SYDVKM. V dropped 6 bases and J dropped 7 bases, with 12 bases sitting between them. This CDR3 spans 12 amino acids. CDR3 amino acids: CASSPPGAGYTF. The DNA for the CDR3 is TGTGCCAGCAGCCCGCCGGGGGCTGGCTACACCTTC.

The V gene is TRBV6-5, the J gene TRBJ2-1; TRBD2 matches at 8 bases. Germline values: CDR1 MNHEY, CDR2 SVGAGI. The trim removed 5 bases at V and 2 bases at J, leaving 5 bases unmatched. This CDR3 is 15 amino acids long. In nucleotides, the CDR3 is TGTGCCAGCAGTCTGTCACTAGCGGCCTACAATGAGCAGTTCTTC. Translated: CASSLSLAAYNEQFF.

The chain couples TRBV11-2 to TRBJ1-4, with TRBD1 matching over 7 bases. Germline V gene sequence: CDR1 SGHAT, CDR2 FQNNGV. Unmatched junction bases numbered 3, after V lost 2 bases and J lost 6 bases. The CDR3 covers 14 residues. CDR3 loop: CASSLKGADEKLFF. DNA of the CDR3: TGTGCCAGCAGCTTAAAGGGGGCGGATGAAAAACTGTTTTTT.

The chain couples TRBV27 to TRBJ2-7, with 8 bases that match TRBD2. CDR3 length: 15 residues. V dropped 4 bases and J dropped 4; count of bases not matched to a gene: 9. Germline CDR1 reads MNHEY; CDR2 reads SMNVEV (reference sequence). CDR3 nucleotide sequence: TGTGCCAGCAGTTCTCCCAGCGGGGGCGGGTACGAGCAGTACTTC. Protein: CASSSPSGGGYEQYF.

The genes are TRBV19 and TRBJ1-1; no firm D call. This CDR3 contains 13 residues. Germline lookup yields CDR1 LNHDA and CDR2 SQIVND (reference sequence). V was cut by 7 bases and J by 0 bases, with 9 bases left in between. The CDR3 region is CASMDLLNTEAFF. DNA of the CDR3: TGTGCCAGTATGGATCTTCTGAACACTGAAGCTTTCTTT. Filled out from reference TRBV19 and TRBJ1-1, the complete variable domain reads DGGITQSPKYLFRKEGQNVTLSCEQNLNHDAMYWYRQDPGQGLRLIYYSQIVNDFQKGDIAEGYSVSREKKESFPLTVTSAQKNPTAFYLCASMDLLNTEAFFGQGTRLTVV.

This clone was picked up a small number of times. The chain joins TRBV4-2 to TRBJ2-1; D is possibly TRBD1 (5 bases). V lost 1 base and J 7 bases, leaving 17 bases between the germline ends. The CDR3 has 16 amino acids. Germline V gene lookup returns CDR1 LGHNA and CDR2 YNFKEQ. The CDR3 nucleotides read TGTGCCAGCAGCCAAGGGGCAGGGCTCTCTAGGAATGAGCAGTTCTTC. This codes for CASSQGAGLSRNEQFF.

V gene TRBV4-3 combines with J gene TRBJ1-6; tentatively, D is TRBD1 (5 bases). Germline CDR1 reads LGHNA; CDR2 reads YSLEER. V shed 0 bases and J shed 10 bases, with 7 bases lying between them. CDR3 length: 13 residues. CDR3 sequence reads: CASSQEGGSPLHF. CDR3 DNA: TGCGCCAGCAGCCAAGAGGGGGGGTCACCCCTCCACTTT.

V and J are TRBV5-6 and TRBJ1-5; D is perhaps TRBD1 (6 bases). Trimming took 1 base from V and 3 from J, leaving 11 bases between them. In germline, CDR1 is SGHDT, CDR2 YYEEEE. CDR3 length: 15 residues. The CDR3 sequence is CASSLRGQPNQPQHF. The CDR3 bases are TGTGCCAGCAGCTTGCGCGGACAGCCCAATCAGCCCCAGCATTTT.

The CDR3 loop is CASSRDIGNEQYF. The CDR3 nucleotides read TGTGCCAGCAGTAGGGACATAGGGAACGAGCAGTACTTC. This rearrangement joins TRBV6-5 to TRBJ2-7; the D gene is possibly TRBD1 (6 bases). Germline values: CDR1 MNHEY, CDR2 SVGAGI. CDR3 length equals 13 residues. V dropped 5 bases and J dropped 5 bases, with 13 bases sitting between them.

This chain joins TRBV29-1 and TRBJ2-6; D ambiguous. V lost 6 bases and J lost 0, with 6 bases in between. Germline V gene sequence: CDR1 SQVTM, CDR2 ANQGSEA. The CDR3 is 13 amino acids. CDR3 residues: CSVGNSGANVLTF. The CDR3 DNA reads TGCAGCGTCGGAAACTCTGGGGCCAACGTCCTGACTTTC.

The chain recombines TRBV28 with TRBJ2-7; 9 positions match TRBD2. The CDR3 is 16 amino acids. CDR1 and CDR2 from the germline V gene are MDHEN and SYDVKM. V was clipped by 6 bases and J by 0 bases; unmatched bases: 9. The CDR3 region is CASSSAGGASSYEQYF. In DNA form, the CDR3 reads TGTGCCAGCAGCTCGGCGGGAGGGGCTTCCTCCTACGAGCAGTACTTC.

This chain uses TRBV5-4 with TRBJ2-4; D possibly corresponds to TRBD2 (5 bases). This CDR3 is built from 15 residues. CDR1 is SGHNT, CDR2 YYREEE, per germline (reference sequence). Trimming cost V 3 bases and J 2 bases, with 12 bases left between them. Here the CDR3 DNA reads TGTGCCAGCAGCTCAGAGGGCCCGACCAAAAACATTCAGTACTTC. Its translation: CASSSEGPTKNIQYF.

The chain employs TRBV2 and TRBJ2-6, with unresolved D. Germline CDR1 and CDR2: SNHLY and FYNNEI. The CDR3 totals 14 residues. V was clipped by 8 bases and J by 0 bases, with 8 bases between them. As DNA, the CDR3 is TGTGCCAGCGGACGTCTCTCTGGGGCCAACGTCCTGACTTTC. It specifies CASGRLSGANVLTF.